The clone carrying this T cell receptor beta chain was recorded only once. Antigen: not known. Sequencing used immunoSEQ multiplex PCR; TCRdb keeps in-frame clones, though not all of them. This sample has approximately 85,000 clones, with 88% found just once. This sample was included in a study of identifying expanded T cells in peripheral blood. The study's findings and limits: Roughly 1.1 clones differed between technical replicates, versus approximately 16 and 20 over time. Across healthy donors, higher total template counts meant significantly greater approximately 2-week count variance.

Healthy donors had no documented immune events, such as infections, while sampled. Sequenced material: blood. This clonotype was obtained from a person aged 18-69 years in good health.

The CDR3 sequence is CASSLVQVDGYTF. DNA of the CDR3: TGTGCCAGCAGCTTGGTCCAGGTAGATGGCTACACCTTC. The chain has TRBV5-5 and TRBJ1-2; D call uncertain. Deletions cut 0 bases from V and 6 bases from J, with 9 bases between. The CDR3 totals 13 residues. Germline V CDR1 and CDR2: SGHKS, YYEKEE (reference sequence).